The 6 T cell receptor beta chains presented below share a single source sample, sequenced in a study of blood T cell repertoires in COVID-19. Generated by immunoSEQ multiplex PCR, the TCRdb table keeps only in-frame clones and is missing some. The sample consists of about 83,000 clones, roughly 83% of them appearing once. The sample consisted of peripheral blood. All receptors come from a middle-aged man with active COVID-19.

The chain employs TRBV28 and TRBJ1-2; TRBD1 matches at 7 bases. Per germline, CDR1 MDHEN and CDR2 SYDVKM. V lost 4 bases to trimming and J lost 8 bases; unmatched junction nucleotides: 13. The CDR3 consists of 15 residues. Here the CDR3 reads CASSSDAGTVRGYTF. The CDR3 DNA reads TGTGCCAGCAGTTCGGACGCCGGGACAGTACGGGGCTACACCTTC.

The chain couples TRBV7-3 to TRBJ2-4; D not resolved. This CDR3 is 15 amino acids long. Per germline, CDR1 SGHTA and CDR2 FQGTGA. V was shortened by 4 bases and J by 0 bases, with 10 bases between the two germline ends. The CDR3 loop is CASSWSQLAKNIQYF. The CDR3 nucleotides are TGTGCCAGCAGCTGGTCACAGCTAGCCAAAAACATTCAGTACTTC. The entire variable domain, with the rest obtained from reference TRBV7-3 and TRBJ2-4, is as follows: GAGVSQTPSNKVTEKGKYVELRCDPISGHTALYWYRQSLGQGPEFLIYFQGTGAADDSGLPNDRFFAVRPEGSVSTLKIQRTERGDSAVYLCASSWSQLAKNIQYFGAGTRLSVL.

The chain joins TRBV9 to TRBJ2-1; D is possibly TRBD1 (6 bases). Germline CDR1 reads SGDLS; CDR2 reads YYNGEE. This CDR3 region has 16 residues. Trimming cost V 4 bases and J 6 bases, with 20 bases left between them. This chain's CDR3 is CASSFGPGQNTNEQFF. In DNA form, the CDR3 reads TGTGCCAGCAGCTTTGGGCCGGGACAAAATACCAATGAGCAGTTCTTC.

In DNA, the CDR3 is TGTGCCTGGAATGGACAGGGGACCGGGGAGCTGTTTTTT. This encodes CAWNGQGTGELFF. The V and J genes are TRBV30 and TRBJ2-2, with 9 bases that match TRBD1. This CDR3 is built from 13 residues. Germline CDR1 GTSNPN, CDR2 SVGIG (reference sequence). V shed 4 bases and J 5 bases; nucleotides not matched to a gene: 2.

This clone was observed a handful of times. This chain uses TRBV5-1 with TRBJ2-5, with 8 bases identical to TRBD2. Trimming cost V 2 bases and J 5 bases; bases outside gene matches: 8. The CDR3 length is 15 residues. Germline CDR1 reads SGHRS; CDR2 reads YFSETQ. The CDR3 loop reads CASSFGAGAGETQYF. CDR3 in DNA: TGCGCCAGCAGCTTCGGAGCGGGGGCCGGGGAGACCCAGTACTTC.

The V call is TRBV29-1, the J call TRBJ1-2; D unresolved. CDR3 length: 13 amino acids. CDR1 is SQVTM, CDR2 ANQGSEA, per germline. V lost 0 bases and J 2 bases, leaving 7 bases between the germline ends. In DNA form, the CDR3 reads TGCAGCGTTGAAGATCGTCAGAACTATGGCTACACCTTC. Protein product: CSVEDRQNYGYTF.